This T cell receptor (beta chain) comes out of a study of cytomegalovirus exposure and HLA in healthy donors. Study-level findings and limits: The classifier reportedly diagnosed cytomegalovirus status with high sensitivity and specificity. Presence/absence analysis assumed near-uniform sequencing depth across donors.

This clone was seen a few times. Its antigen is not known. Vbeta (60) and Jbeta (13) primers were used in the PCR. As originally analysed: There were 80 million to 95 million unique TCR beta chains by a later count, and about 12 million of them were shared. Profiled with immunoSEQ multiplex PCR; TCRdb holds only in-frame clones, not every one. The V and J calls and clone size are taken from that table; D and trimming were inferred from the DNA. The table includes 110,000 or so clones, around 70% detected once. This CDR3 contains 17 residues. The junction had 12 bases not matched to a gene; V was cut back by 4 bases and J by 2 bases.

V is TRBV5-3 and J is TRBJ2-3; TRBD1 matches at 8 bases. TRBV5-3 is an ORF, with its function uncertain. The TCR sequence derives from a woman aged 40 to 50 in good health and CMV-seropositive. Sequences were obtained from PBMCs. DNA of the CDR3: TGTGCCAGAAGCCTATCCCGACAGGGGCCTACCACAGATACGCAGTATTTT. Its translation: CARSLSRQGPTTDTQYF.